The TCR beta chain described here comes from a study of regulatory T cells in long-lasting Graves disease. Study conclusions and caveats: Persistent cases of Graves' showed reduced TCR diversity relative to newly diagnosed patients.

The V gene lost 2 bases and the J gene lost 1 base, with 12 bases spanning the gap. The CDR3 extends over 16 amino acids. CDR1 MNHEY and CDR2 SMNVEV come from the germline V gene (reference sequence). Concerning this clonotype itself: Its target is unknown.

The TCR beta library used iRepertoire HTBI primers with Arm-PCR amplification of CDR3. TCRdb re-called the multiplex PCR reads through MiXCR, storing one row per CDR3 protein. The sample records fewer than 450,000 distinct CDR3 sequences, 15% being singletons. The time point denotes: newly diagnosed GD, antithyroid drugs for less than 3 months. After RNA was extracted from PBMCs, the TCR library was made from it. Nine milliliters of peripheral blood were drawn into EDTA tubes. This same sample was also taken into another study, of T cells in Graves' hyperthyroidism and ophthalmopathy.

Material: peripheral blood mononuclear cells (PBMCs), obtained at new diagnosis, from a patient treated with antithyroid drugs. This clonotype originated in a woman aged 40-49 years with Graves disease. J is TRBJ1-5 and V is TRBV27; no firm D call. The CDR3: CASSLNMGRSNQPQHF. CDR3 coding DNA: TGTGCCAGCAGTTTAAATATGGGCAGAAGCAATCAGCCCCAGCATTTT.